The source of this TCR beta chain is a study of blood T cell repertoires in COVID-19. Study-wide context: Specimens from acute and convalescent COVID-19 originated in the United States, Italy and Spain. T cells, B-cell-depleted T cells, or PBMCs supplied cDNA or gDNA.

The CDR3 runs to 15 residues. Per germline, CDR1 SGHTA and CDR2 FQGTGA. On this clone itself: Its ends do not fully match the called genes, so a read error is possible.

In the original workflow: Amplified reference gene primers provided the basis for estimating nucleated cell counts. Sequencing was performed with immunoSEQ multiplex PCR; in TCRdb, only in-frame clones are kept and a portion is missing. The V and J calls and clone size are taken from that table; D and trimming were inferred from the DNA. The top ten hold under 6% of the sample, which has about 31,000 clones, about nine tenths seen once. Sample: peripheral blood. This TCR came from a human donor in a cohort sampled during active COVID-19. V usage is TRBV7-3 and J usage is TRBJ2-3; D is uncertain. The CDR3: CANSLVAISTDTQYF. The CDR3 bases are TGTGCCAACAGCCTGGTAGCCATTTCCACAGATACGCAGTATTTT.